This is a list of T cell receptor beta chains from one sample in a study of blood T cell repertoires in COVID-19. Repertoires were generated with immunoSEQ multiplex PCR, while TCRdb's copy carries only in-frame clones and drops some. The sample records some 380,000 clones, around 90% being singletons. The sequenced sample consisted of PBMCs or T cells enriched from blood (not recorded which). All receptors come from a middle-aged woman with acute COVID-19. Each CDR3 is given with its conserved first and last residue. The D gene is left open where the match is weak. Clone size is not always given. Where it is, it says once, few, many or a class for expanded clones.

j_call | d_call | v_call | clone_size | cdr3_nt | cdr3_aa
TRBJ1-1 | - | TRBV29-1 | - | TGCAGCGTTGAAGAGATCCCAGGGCAGGGTCTAAACACTGAAGCTTTCTTT | CSVEEIPGQGLNTEAFF
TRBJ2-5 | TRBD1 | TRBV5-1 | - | TGCGCCAGCAGTCCGGACAGGGGCAGATTGTTCCAAGAGACCCAGTACTTC | CASSPDRGRLFQETQYF
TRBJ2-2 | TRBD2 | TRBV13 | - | TGTGCCAGCAGCTTCGCGGGACCCCGGGGGGAACTTTCTGGGGAGCTGTTTTTT | CASSFAGPRGELSGELFF
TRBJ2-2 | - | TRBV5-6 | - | TGTGCCAGCAGCTTCGGGATAGGTACCGGGGAGCTGTTTTTT | CASSFGIGTGELFF
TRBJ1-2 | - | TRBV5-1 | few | TGCGCCAGCAGCCGTTGGGGCAGAATTAACTATGGCTACACCTTC | CASSRWGRINYGYTF
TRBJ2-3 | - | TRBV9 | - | TGTGCCAGCAGCGTGAGTAGCACAGATACGCAGTATTTT | CASSVSSTDTQYF
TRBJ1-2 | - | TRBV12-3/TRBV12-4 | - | TGTGCCAGCAGTTTAGCGCGCGGGTATGGCTACACCTTC | CASSLARGYGYTF
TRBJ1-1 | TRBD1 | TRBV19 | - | TGTGCCAGTAGTCCGACAGGGATAATTATGAACACTGAAGCTTTCTTT | CASSPTGIIMNTEAFF
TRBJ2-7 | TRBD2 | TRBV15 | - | TGTGCCACCAGCCCGCCCCTAGCGGTTTCTGGGGAGCAGTACTTC | CATSPPLAVSGEQYF
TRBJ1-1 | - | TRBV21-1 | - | TGTGCCAGCAGCAAGCGGACAGGGGAGAACACTGAAGCTTTCTTT | CASSKRTGENTEAFF
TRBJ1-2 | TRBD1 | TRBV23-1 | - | TGCGCCAGCACGCCGGGACAGGGTTGTGGCTACACCTTC | CASTPGQGCGYTF
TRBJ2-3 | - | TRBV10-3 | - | TGTGCCATCAATCCGGGGGGCACAGATACGCAGTATTTT | CAINPGGTDTQYF
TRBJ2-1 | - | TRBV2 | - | TGTGCCAGCAGTGAGGGCAGGTCATCCTACAATGAGCAGTTCTTC | CASSEGRSSYNEQFF
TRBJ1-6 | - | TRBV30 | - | TGTGCCAGCTTACAGGGTCCTAATTCACCCCTCCACTTT | CASLQGPNSPLHF
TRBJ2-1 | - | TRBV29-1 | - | TGCAGCGTTGATTCTTTCAATGAGCAGTTCTTC | CSVDSFNEQFF
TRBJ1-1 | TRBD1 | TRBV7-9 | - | TGTGCCAGCAGCCCAAGCAACAGGGGGCGAGACACTGAAGCTTTCTTT | CASSPSNRGRDTEAFF
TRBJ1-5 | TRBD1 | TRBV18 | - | TGTGCCAGCTCAGGACAGGGGGCCCAGCCCCAGCATTTT | CASSGQGAQPQHF
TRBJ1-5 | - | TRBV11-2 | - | TGTGCCAGCAGCTTAGACGGACAGTTCAATCAGCCCCAGCATTTT | CASSLDGQFNQPQHF
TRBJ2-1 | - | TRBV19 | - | TGTGCCAGTAGTATAGTCGGGACCTACAATGAGCAGTTCTTC | CASSIVGTYNEQFF
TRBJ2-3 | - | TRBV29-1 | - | TGCAGCGTAGTAGCGACTAGACTCACAGATACGCAGTATTTT | CSVVATRLTDTQYF